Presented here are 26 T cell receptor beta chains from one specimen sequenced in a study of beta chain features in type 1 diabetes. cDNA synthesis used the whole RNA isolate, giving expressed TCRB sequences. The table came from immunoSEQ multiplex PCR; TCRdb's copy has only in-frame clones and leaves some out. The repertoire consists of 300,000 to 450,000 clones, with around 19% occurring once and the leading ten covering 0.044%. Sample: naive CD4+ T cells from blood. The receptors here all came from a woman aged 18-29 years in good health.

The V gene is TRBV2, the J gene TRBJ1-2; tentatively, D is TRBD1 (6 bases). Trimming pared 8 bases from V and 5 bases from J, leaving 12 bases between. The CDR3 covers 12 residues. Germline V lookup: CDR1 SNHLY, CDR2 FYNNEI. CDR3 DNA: TGTGCCAGCGGGGGGGCTGAGTATGGCTACACCTTC. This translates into CASGGAEYGYTF.

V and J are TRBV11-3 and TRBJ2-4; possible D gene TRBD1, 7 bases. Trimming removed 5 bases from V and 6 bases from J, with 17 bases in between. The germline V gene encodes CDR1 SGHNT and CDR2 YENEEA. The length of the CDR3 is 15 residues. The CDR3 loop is CASSRTGAEGNIQYF. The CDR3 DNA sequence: TGTGCCAGCAGCCGAACAGGGGCGGAGGGAAACATTCAGTACTTC.

This CDR3 is CASSLGGIGPYNEQFF. CDR3 bases: TGCGCCAGCAGCCTGGGCGGGATCGGACCCTACAATGAGCAGTTCTTC. The rearrangement uses TRBV5-1 and TRBJ2-1; D possibly corresponds to TRBD2 (6 bases). The ends were cut back, 4 bases at V and 2 bases at J, with 16 bases in the middle. Germline CDR1 SGHRS, CDR2 YFSETQ. The CDR3 loop spans 16 amino acids. The complete variable domain, with remaining parts taken from reference TRBV5-1 and TRBJ2-1, reads KAGVTQTPRYLIKTRGQQVTLSCSPISGHRSVSWYQQTPGQGLQFLFEYFSETQRNKGNFPGRFSGRQFSNSRSEMNVSTLELGDSALYLCASSLGGIGPYNEQFFGPGTRLTVL.

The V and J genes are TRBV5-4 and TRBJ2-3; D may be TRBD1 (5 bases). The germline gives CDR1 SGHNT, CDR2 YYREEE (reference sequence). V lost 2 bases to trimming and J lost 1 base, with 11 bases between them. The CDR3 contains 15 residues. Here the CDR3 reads CASSFDSQGTDTQYF. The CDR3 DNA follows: TGTGCCAGCAGCTTTGACAGTCAGGGCACAGATACGCAGTATTTT. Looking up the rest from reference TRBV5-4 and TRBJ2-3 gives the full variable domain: ETGVTQSPTHLIKTRGQQVTLRCSSQSGHNTVSWYQQALGQGPQFIFQYYREEENGRGNFPPRFSGLQFPNYSSELNVNALELDDSALYLCASSFDSQGTDTQYFGPGTRLTVL.

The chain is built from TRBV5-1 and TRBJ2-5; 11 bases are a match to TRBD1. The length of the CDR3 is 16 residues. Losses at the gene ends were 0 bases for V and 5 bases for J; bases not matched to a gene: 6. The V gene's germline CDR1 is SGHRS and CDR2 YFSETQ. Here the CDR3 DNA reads TGCGCCAGCAGCTTGGGTCGGACAGGGGGCGGGGAGACCCAGTACTTC. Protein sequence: CASSLGRTGGGETQYF.

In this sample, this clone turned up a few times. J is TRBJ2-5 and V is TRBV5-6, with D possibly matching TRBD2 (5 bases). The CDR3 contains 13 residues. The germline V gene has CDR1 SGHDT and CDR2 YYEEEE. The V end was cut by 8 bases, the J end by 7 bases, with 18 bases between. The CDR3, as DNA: TGTGCCAGTACCCGCGACGATCGGGGGACCCAGTACTTC. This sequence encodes CASTRDDRGTQYF.

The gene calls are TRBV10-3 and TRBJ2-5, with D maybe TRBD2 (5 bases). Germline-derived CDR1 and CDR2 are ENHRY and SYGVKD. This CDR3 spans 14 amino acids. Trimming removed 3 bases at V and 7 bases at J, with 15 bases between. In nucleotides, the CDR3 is TGTGCCATCAGTGACAGAGAGGGCCGGGGGACCCAGTACTTC. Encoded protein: CAISDREGRGTQYF.

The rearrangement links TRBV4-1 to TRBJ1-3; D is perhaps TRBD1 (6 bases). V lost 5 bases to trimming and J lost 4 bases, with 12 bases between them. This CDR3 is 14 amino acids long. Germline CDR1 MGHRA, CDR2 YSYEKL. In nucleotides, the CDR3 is TGCGCCAGCAGCTCCGACAGGTCCGGAAACACCATATATTTT. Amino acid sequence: CASSSDRSGNTIYF.

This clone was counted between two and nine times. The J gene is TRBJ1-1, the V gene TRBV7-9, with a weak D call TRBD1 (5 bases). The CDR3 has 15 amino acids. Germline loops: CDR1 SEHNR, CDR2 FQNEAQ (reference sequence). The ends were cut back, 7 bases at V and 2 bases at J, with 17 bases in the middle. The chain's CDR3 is CASISQGGGNTEAFF. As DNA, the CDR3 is TGTGCCAGCATCTCCCAGGGCGGTGGAAACACTGAAGCTTTCTTT.

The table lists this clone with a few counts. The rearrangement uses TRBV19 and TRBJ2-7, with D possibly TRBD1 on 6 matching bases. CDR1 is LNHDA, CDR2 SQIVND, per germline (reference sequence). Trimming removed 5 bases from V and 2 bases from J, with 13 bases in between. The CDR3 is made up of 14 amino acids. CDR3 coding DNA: TGTGCCAGTAGTTTTGGGACACACACCTACGAGCAGTACTTC. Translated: CASSFGTHTYEQYF.

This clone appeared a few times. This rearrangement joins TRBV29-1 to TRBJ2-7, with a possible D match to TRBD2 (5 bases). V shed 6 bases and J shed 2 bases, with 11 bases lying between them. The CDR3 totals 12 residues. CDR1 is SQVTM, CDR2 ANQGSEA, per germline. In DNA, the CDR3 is TGCAGCGTCTGGACTGCGACCTACGAGCAGTACTTC. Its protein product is CSVWTATYEQYF.

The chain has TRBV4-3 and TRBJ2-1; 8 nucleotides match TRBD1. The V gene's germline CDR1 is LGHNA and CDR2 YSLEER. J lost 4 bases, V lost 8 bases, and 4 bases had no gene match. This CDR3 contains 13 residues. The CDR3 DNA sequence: TGCGCCAGCTCGGGACAGGAATACAATGAGCAGTTCTTC. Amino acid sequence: CASSGQEYNEQFF.

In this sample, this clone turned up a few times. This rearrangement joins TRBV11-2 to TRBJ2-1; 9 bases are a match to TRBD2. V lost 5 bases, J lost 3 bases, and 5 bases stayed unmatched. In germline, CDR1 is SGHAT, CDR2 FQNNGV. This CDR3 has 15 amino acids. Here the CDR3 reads CASSRLAGLYNEQFF. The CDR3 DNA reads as TGTGCCAGCAGCCGGCTAGCGGGACTCTACAATGAGCAGTTCTTC.

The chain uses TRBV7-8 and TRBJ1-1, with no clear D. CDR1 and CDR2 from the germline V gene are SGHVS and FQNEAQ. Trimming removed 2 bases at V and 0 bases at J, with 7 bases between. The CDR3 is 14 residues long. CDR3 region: CASSLSTLNTEAFF. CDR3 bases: TGTGCCAGCAGCTTAAGTACACTGAACACTGAAGCTTTCTTT.

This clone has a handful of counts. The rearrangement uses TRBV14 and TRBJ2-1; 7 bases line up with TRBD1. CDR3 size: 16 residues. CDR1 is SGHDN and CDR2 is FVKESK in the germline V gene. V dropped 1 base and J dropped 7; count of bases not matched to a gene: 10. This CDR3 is CASSQVFNRGGNEQFF. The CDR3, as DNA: TGTGCCAGCAGCCAAGTCTTTAACAGGGGCGGGAATGAGCAGTTCTTC.

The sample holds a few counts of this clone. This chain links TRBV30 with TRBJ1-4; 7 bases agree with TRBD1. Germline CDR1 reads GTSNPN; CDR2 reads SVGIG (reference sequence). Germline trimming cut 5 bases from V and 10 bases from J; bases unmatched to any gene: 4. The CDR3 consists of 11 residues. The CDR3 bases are TGTGCCTGGGCGCAGGGGGGAAAACTGTTTTTT. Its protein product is CAWAQGGKLFF.

The CDR3 nucleotides are TGTGCCAGCAGCTCAGACAGGACGGATCAGCCCCAGCATTTT. Translated, it gives CASSSDRTDQPQHF. The chain uses TRBV7-9 and TRBJ1-5; tentative D call: TRBD1 (6 bases). CDR1 and CDR2 (germline): SEHNR, FQNEAQ (reference sequence). There are 14 residues in the CDR3. V was shortened by 4 bases and J by 5 bases, with 12 bases between the two germline ends.

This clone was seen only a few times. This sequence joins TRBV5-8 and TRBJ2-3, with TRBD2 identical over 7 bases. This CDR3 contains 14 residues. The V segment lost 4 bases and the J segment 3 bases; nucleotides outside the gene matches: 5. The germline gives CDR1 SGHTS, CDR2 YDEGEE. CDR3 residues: CASSGVGGTDTQYF. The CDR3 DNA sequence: TGTGCCAGCAGCGGCGTCGGGGGGACAGATACGCAGTATTTT.

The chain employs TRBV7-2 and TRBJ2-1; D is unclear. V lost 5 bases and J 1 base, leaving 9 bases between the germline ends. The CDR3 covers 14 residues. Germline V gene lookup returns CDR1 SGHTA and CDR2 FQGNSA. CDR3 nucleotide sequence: TGTGCCAGCAGCCCGACGACTTCCTACAATGAGCAGTTCTTC. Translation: CASSPTTSYNEQFF.

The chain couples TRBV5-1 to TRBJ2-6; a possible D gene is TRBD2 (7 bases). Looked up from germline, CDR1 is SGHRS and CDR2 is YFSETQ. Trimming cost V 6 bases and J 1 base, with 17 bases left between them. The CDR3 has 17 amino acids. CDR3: CASTGGGRISGANVLTF. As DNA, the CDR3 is TGCGCCAGCACGGGGGGCGGACGAATATCTGGGGCCAACGTCCTGACTTTC.

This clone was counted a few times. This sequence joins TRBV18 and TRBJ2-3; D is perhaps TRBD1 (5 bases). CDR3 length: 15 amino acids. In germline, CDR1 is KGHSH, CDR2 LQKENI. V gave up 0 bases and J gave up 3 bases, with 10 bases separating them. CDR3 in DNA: TGTGCCAGCTCACCACCTTCAGGGTTGACAGATACGCAGTATTTT. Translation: CASSPPSGLTDTQYF.

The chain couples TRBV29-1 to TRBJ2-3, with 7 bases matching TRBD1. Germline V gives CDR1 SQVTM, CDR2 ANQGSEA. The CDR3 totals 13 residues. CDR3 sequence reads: CSMTGIGTDTQYF. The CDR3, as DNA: TGCAGTATGACAGGGATAGGTACAGATACGCAGTATTTT.

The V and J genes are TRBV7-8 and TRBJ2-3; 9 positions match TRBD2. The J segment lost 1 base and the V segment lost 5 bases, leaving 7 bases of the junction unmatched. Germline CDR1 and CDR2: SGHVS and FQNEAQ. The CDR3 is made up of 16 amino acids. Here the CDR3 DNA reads TGTGCCAGCAGCCCAGGTGGGACTAGCCGCACAGATACGCAGTATTTT. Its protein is CASSPGGTSRTDTQYF.

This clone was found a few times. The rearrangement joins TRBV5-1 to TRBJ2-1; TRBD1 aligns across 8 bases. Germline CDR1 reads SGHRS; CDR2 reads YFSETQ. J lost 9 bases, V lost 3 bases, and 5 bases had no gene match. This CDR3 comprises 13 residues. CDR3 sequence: CASSSQGAAEQFF. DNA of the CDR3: TGCGCCAGCAGCTCCCAGGGGGCGGCTGAGCAGTTCTTC.

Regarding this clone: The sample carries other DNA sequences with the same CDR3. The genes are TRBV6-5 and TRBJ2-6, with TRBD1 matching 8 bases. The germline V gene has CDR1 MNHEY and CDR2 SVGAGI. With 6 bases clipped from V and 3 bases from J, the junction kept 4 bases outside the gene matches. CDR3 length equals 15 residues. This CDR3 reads CASSPRGLGANVLTF. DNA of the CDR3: TGTGCCAGCAGCCCCAGGGGGCTTGGGGCCAACGTCCTGACTTTC.

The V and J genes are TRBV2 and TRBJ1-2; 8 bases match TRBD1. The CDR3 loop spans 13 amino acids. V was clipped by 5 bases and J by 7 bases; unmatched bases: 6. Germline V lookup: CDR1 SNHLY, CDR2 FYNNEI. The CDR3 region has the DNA TGTGCCAGCAGTCGACAGGGGATCGGTGGCTACACCTTC. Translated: CASSRQGIGGYTF.